These T cell receptor beta chains were read from a single sample in a study of T cell responses to AZD1222 COVID-19 vaccine. Libraries were prepared by immunoSEQ multiplex PCR; TCRdb keeps only in-frame clonotypes and omits some of them. This repertoire shows 150,000 to 200,000 clones, roughly 92% found once; its top ten account for about 1.2%. The sample consisted of peripheral blood, taken on day 0 of AZD1222 vaccination. Source of these receptors: an adult in good health. Both conserved end residues are part of each CDR3. Fields, in order: V gene, clone size, D gene, J gene, CDR3 DNA, CDR3 protein. The D gene is left open where the match is weak. Size values are once, few and many counts, or a class for expanded clones, and some rows have none.

TRBV21-1,NA,NA,TRBJ2-3,TGTGCCAGCAGCAAAGTTGGCAGGTCCGATACGCAGTATTTT,CASSKVGRSDTQYF
TRBV6-1,NA,NA,TRBJ2-7,TGTGCCAGCAGTGACAACAGGTTTCCCTACGAGCAGTACTTC,CASSDNRFPYEQYF
TRBV19,NA,TRBD2,TRBJ2-3,TGTGCCACAACGTCCGGGACTAGCGGGGGGCGGCGCACAGATACGCAGTATTTT,CATTSGTSGGRRTDTQYF
TRBV12-3/TRBV12-4,NA,NA,TRBJ1-2,TGTGCCAGCAGTTTAGAGGGTAATGGCTACACCTTC,CASSLEGNGYTF
TRBV4-3,NA,TRBD1,TRBJ1-2,TGCGCCAGCAGCCAAGATACGGGGACAGGGGACGGGTATGGCTACACCTTC,CASSQDTGTGDGYGYTF
TRBV12-1,NA,NA,TRBJ2-3,TGTGCCAGCAGCCCCCCGGGCCCCCGGGGCGCAGATACGCAGTATTTT,CASSPPGPRGADTQYF
TRBV7-3,NA,NA,TRBJ2-7,TGTGCCAGCAGCTCTCGACCGGAGGTCTACGAGCAGTACTTC,CASSSRPEVYEQYF
TRBV2,once,NA,TRBJ1-5,TGTGCCAGCAGTGAAGTAGGTAGCAATCAGCCCCAGCATTTT,CASSEVGSNQPQHF
TRBV7-9,NA,NA,TRBJ1-1,TGTGCCAGCAGCTTAAGTCCGGAGACCAAAGCTTTCTTT,CASSLSPETKAFF
TRBV19,NA,NA,TRBJ2-3,TGTGCCAGTAGTCCAGATGGGGAGTTAACGCAGTATTTT,CASSPDGELTQYF
TRBV5-1,once,TRBD2,TRBJ2-3,TGCGCCAGCAGCTTGAGCGGGACTACGGGCACAGATACGCAGTATTTT,CASSLSGTTGTDTQYF
TRBV3-1/TRBV3-2,NA,NA,TRBJ2-2,TGTGCCAGCAGACTTGGGGGATTTCGCACCGGGGAGCTGTTTTTT,CASRLGGFRTGELFF
TRBV12-3/TRBV12-4,NA,NA,TRBJ1-2,TGTGCCAGCACCCTCTTAAGTGGCTACACCTTC,CASTLLSGYTF
TRBV19,NA,TRBD1,TRBJ1-1,TGTGCCAGTAGGGCCGGGACAGGGGGGTTCGTGGACACTGAAGCTTTCTTT,CASRAGTGGFVDTEAFF
TRBV7-2,NA,NA,TRBJ1-4,TGTGCCAGCAGCTTGCCGGGGGATGAAAAACTGTTTTTT,CASSLPGDEKLFF
TRBV19,NA,NA,TRBJ2-5,TGTGCCAGTGGCCCTACAGGGAGCACCGGCGAGACCCAGTACTTC,CASGPTGSTGETQYF
TRBV10-3,NA,NA,TRBJ1-2,TGTGCCATCAAGTTTGAGGGAGTTCGGTACTATGGCTACACCTTC,CAIKFEGVRYYGYTF
TRBV12-3/TRBV12-4,NA,NA,TRBJ1-2,TGTGCCAGCAGAATACAGCAGAACTATGGCTACACCTTC,CASRIQQNYGYTF
TRBV11-2,NA,NA,TRBJ2-2,TGTGCCAGCAGCACAGAGATGCGGGGTGAGCTGTTTTTT,CASSTEMRGELFF
TRBV5-1,few,TRBD1,TRBJ1-1,TGCGCCAGCAGCTTGAGGGGGCAAAAACCGAGCGGAGCTTTCTTT,CASSLRGQKPSGAFF
TRBV6-5,NA,NA,TRBJ1-3,TGTGCCAGACTTCCGAGTCCTGGAAACACCATATATTTT,CARLPSPGNTIYF
TRBV6-2/TRBV6-3,NA,TRBD1,TRBJ1-3,TGTGCCAGCAGTGGGACAGGACCTGACTCTGGAAACACCATATATTTT,CASSGTGPDSGNTIYF
TRBV18,NA,TRBD1,TRBJ1-5,TGTGCCAGCTCACAGACAGGGAGCAATCAGCCCCAGCATTTT,CASSQTGSNQPQHF
TRBV29-1,NA,NA,TRBJ1-3,TGCAGCGTTGTCGGGGTGACTGGAAACACCATATATTTT,CSVVGVTGNTIYF
TRBV28,once,NA,TRBJ1-3,TGTGCCAGCAGTCCCCCTGGGGTTCAACACTCTGGAAACACCATATATTTT,CASSPPGVQHSGNTIYF
TRBV5-1,NA,NA,TRBJ2-5,TGCGCCAGCAGCCCGGGGGCAGGGAGGGAAAGAGAGACCCAGTACTTC,CASSPGAGRERETQYF
TRBV11-2,once,TRBD2,TRBJ2-7,TGTGCCAGCAGCTTAGGTGGGGGGGGGACCTACGAGCAGTACTTC,CASSLGGGGTYEQYF
TRBV3-1/TRBV3-2,NA,NA,TRBJ1-6,TGTGCCAGCAGCCTATCCTCATTGGGGGATTCACCCCTCCACTTT,CASSLSSLGDSPLHF
TRBV3-1/TRBV3-2,once,TRBD1,TRBJ2-7,TGTGCCAGCCGGAAGGGACAGGCGACCTACGAGCAGTACTTC,CASRKGQATYEQYF
TRBV10-3,NA,TRBD1,TRBJ1-1,TGTGCCATCAGAATATCCGGGACAGATAACACTGAAGCTTTCTTT,CAIRISGTDNTEAFF
TRBV7-9,NA,NA,TRBJ2-5,TGTGCCAGCAGCTTAGATTTTCCAACCCAACAAGAGACCCAGTACTTC,CASSLDFPTQQETQYF
TRBV7-8,NA,NA,TRBJ1-1,TGTGCCAGCAGCTTAGTAACTGGGGTGAACACTGAAGCTTTCTTT,CASSLVTGVNTEAFF
TRBV25-1,NA,NA,TRBJ1-4,TGTGCCAGCGGACGCCTGGACGAAAAACTGTTTTTT,CASGRLDEKLFF
TRBV3-1/TRBV3-2,NA,NA,TRBJ2-3,TGTGCCAGCAGCCACACAGATACAGATACGCAGTATTTT,CASSHTDTDTQYF
TRBV11-3,NA,NA,TRBJ2-1,TGTGCCAGCAGCTTAGTAGGGGGTGGTGAGCAGTTCTTC,CASSLVGGGEQFF
TRBV29-1,few,TRBD1,TRBJ1-1,TGCAGCGTAACCAGCCAGGGGGCCACTGAAGCTTTCTTT,CSVTSQGATEAFF
TRBV19,NA,NA,TRBJ1-1,TGTGCCAGTAGTATTGGCCTTGGGGGAATGAACACTGAAGCTTTCTTT,CASSIGLGGMNTEAFF
TRBV4-1,NA,TRBD1,TRBJ2-1,TGCGCCAGCAGCCAAGATATAAACAGGGGATTCAATGAGCAGTTCTTC,CASSQDINRGFNEQFF
TRBV6-5,NA,NA,TRBJ1-2,TGTGCCAGCAGTCGCCGGGGTACTGGGGGTGGCTACACCTTC,CASSRRGTGGGYTF
TRBV10-3,NA,NA,TRBJ1-1,TGTGCCATCAGGTCAACAGTTGGCACTGAAGCTTTCTTT,CAIRSTVGTEAFF
TRBV18,NA,NA,TRBJ2-1,TGTGCCAGCTCGGGGGGATTCTCCTACAATGAGCAGTTCTTC,CASSGGFSYNEQFF
TRBV7-9,NA,TRBD1,TRBJ1-6,TGTGCCAGCAGCGACAGGGGTCGGTCACCCCTCCACTTT,CASSDRGRSPLHF
TRBV7-7,once,NA,TRBJ1-4,TGTGCCAGCAGCTTAGGACAGGCAACTAATGAAAAACTGTTTTTT,CASSLGQATNEKLFF
TRBV9,NA,NA,TRBJ2-7,TGTGCCAGCAGCCCAGGCTCCTACGAGCAGTACTTC,CASSPGSYEQYF
TRBV30,NA,TRBD1,TRBJ1-6,TGTGCCTGGAGTTTCGGACAGGGGATTGGATCACCCCTCCACTTT,CAWSFGQGIGSPLHF
TRBV9,NA,NA,TRBJ1-3,TGTGCCAGCAGCGCCCGGGACGGTACTGTCGGAGACACCATATATTTT,CASSARDGTVGDTIYF
TRBV7-2,NA,NA,TRBJ2-7,TGTGCCAGCAGCCAAAGACGAGTCCCCGAGCAGTACTTC,CASSQRRVPEQYF
TRBV10-2,NA,TRBD2,TRBJ2-2,TGCGCCAGCAGTATACTAGCGGGGGGCCACTCTAGCGGGGAGCTGTTTTTT,CASSILAGGHSSGELFF
TRBV7-2,NA,NA,TRBJ1-5,TGTGCCAGCAGCTCAGTGGGGGGGGGCGCATCTCAGCCCCAGCATTTT,CASSSVGGGASQPQHF
TRBV6-5,NA,NA,TRBJ1-2,TGTGCCAGCAGTTACGACAGAGGTCGTGGCTACACCTTC,CASSYDRGRGYTF
TRBV4-1,NA,NA,TRBJ1-2,TGCGCCAGCAGCCAAGATTCGGGCAGGAGGTATGGCTACACCTTC,CASSQDSGRRYGYTF
TRBV6-6,once,TRBD1,TRBJ2-1,TGTGCCAGCAGTCCCTCCGACAGGGGCAAGCAGTTCTTC,CASSPSDRGKQFF
TRBV7-9,NA,TRBD1,TRBJ1-5,TGTGCCAGCAGCCAAGACAGGGGTAACCAGCCCCAGCATTTT,CASSQDRGNQPQHF
TRBV21-1,NA,NA,TRBJ1-1,TGTGCCAGCAGCACCCCCAGAGGGGCCCTGAACACTGAAGCTTTCTTT,CASSTPRGALNTEAFF
TRBV2,NA,NA,TRBJ1-5,TGTGCCAGCAGGGTAGACCGGCTCAGCAATCAGCCCCAGCATTTT,CASRVDRLSNQPQHF
TRBV13,NA,NA,TRBJ2-4,TGTGCCAGCAGCTTAAAGGGGGTCAAAAACATTCAGTACTTC,CASSLKGVKNIQYF
TRBV7-9,NA,NA,TRBJ2-1,TGTGCCAGCAGCTTAGACGTAGGAGACGAGTTCTTC,CASSLDVGDEFF